Below are 25 T cell receptor beta chains sequenced from a single sample in a study of CXCR3-negative and CXCR3-positive naive CD8 T cells. The study made its TRB cDNA libraries by 5' RACE, adding UMI labels. TCRdb reanalyzed the 5' RACE reads, giving one entry per CDR3 protein sequence and no DNA. This repertoire comprises 100,000 to 150,000 distinct CDR3 sequences; its ten largest clones make up 0.25% to 0.35%. Sample: naive CXCR3- CD8+ T cells from blood. Noted subset: CD45RO-CCR7+CD27+CD95- naive CD8+ T cells lacking CXCR3 (TNR3-). The receptors shown here come from a human donor in good health. Some clones in this sample may be carry-over from other donors' samples.

The rearrangement joins TRBV29-1 to TRBJ2-3; the TCRdb D gene call, TRBD1, has no DNA to confirm it. The V gene's germline CDR1 is SQVTM and CDR2 ANQGSEA. The CDR3 sequence is 15 residues long. This chain's CDR3 is CSVEDPQGYTDTQYF.

V and J are TRBV29-1 and TRBJ2-3; TCRdb indicates TRBD2, and absent DNA this call remains unverified. Germline V gene lookup returns CDR1 SQVTM and CDR2 ANQGSEA. The CDR3 sequence is 15 residues long. Here the CDR3 reads CSVDGLALDTDTQYF.

This sequence joins TRBV11-2 and TRBJ2-5; with no DNA, the TCRdb D assignment of TRBD1 cannot be verified. In germline, CDR1 is SGHAT, CDR2 FQNNGV. The CDR3 runs 14 residues. The CDR3 loop is CASSPTGGEETQYF.

V and J are TRBV5-1 and TRBJ2-7; TCRdb selects TRBD2, and the lack of DNA leaves this call unchecked. The CDR3 covers 18 residues. CDR1 and CDR2 (germline): SGHRS, YFSETQ. This CDR3 reads CASSFGLAGVRYPYEQYF.

The V call is TRBV7-7, the J call TRBJ2-5; TCRdb outputs TRBD2, but without DNA this stays unchecked. Germline V CDR1 and CDR2: SSHAT, FNYEAQ (reference sequence). This CDR3 has 15 residues. The CDR3 sequence: CASGNYSRDGETQYF.

The chain couples TRBV4-3 to TRBJ2-7; TCRdb gives TRBD2 as the D gene, but with no DNA this cannot be confirmed. The CDR3 covers 15 residues. Germline V CDR1 and CDR2: LGHNA, YSLEER. The CDR3 here is CASSQGYSGSREQYF.

The genes are TRBV19 and TRBJ2-1; TCRdb indicates TRBD1, and absent DNA this call remains unverified. CDR1 LNHDA and CDR2 SQIVND come from the germline V gene (reference sequence). The CDR3 is made up of 15 amino acids. The CDR3 here is CASSTGQSSYNEQFF.

The chain links TRBV11-2 to TRBJ2-7; without DNA, the TCRdb call of TRBD1 cannot be checked. This CDR3 is 15 amino acids long. Germline lookup yields CDR1 SGHAT and CDR2 FQNNGV. The CDR3 loop is CASSLTGTASYEQYF.

V is TRBV7-9 and J is TRBJ2-7; TCRdb calls TRBD1, which cannot be checked without DNA. The CDR3 contains 14 residues. The germline gives CDR1 SEHNR, CDR2 FQNEAQ (reference sequence). CDR3 amino acids: CASSNRDRGDEQYF.

V and J are TRBV3-1 and TRBJ2-7; TCRdb gives TRBD2 as the D gene, but with no DNA this cannot be confirmed. The CDR3 loop spans 13 amino acids. Germline V gives CDR1 LGHDT, CDR2 YNNKEL (reference sequence). The CDR3 region is CASSQEEGGEQYF.

The V call is TRBV6-2 or TRBV6-3, the J call TRBJ2-7; with no DNA, the TCRdb D assignment of TRBD2 cannot be verified. This CDR3 is 14 amino acids long. Germline-derived CDR1 and CDR2 are MNHEY and SVGEGT. The chain's CDR3 is CASSYKGGQYEQYF.

The J gene is TRBJ1-1, the V gene TRBV4-1. The CDR3 covers 16 residues. Germline V CDR1 and CDR2: MGHRA, YSYEKL. The CDR3: CASSQDLAASNTEAFF.

V and J are TRBV10-3 and TRBJ2-7; TCRdb's D call, TRBD2, is unchecked because there is no DNA. Germline V gene lookup returns CDR1 ENHRY and CDR2 SYGVKD. The CDR3 length is 15 residues. CDR3 residues: CAISGLGSEDYEQYF.

The chain carries TRBV29-1 and TRBJ2-1; TCRdb proposes TRBD2, but this gene call is untestable without DNA. Germline CDR1 SQVTM, CDR2 ANQGSEA. The CDR3 is 13 residues long. The CDR3 loop is CSVEDGLANEQFF.

The genes are TRBV9 and TRBJ2-2; TCRdb lists TRBD2, though no DNA is available to test this call. The CDR3 runs 17 residues. Per germline, CDR1 SGDLS and CDR2 YYNGEE. CDR3: CASSAKPSGTNTGELFF.

The V gene is TRBV29-1, the J gene TRBJ2-2; the TCRdb D gene call, TRBD1, has no DNA to confirm it. The CDR3 runs to 14 residues. Germline CDR1 reads SQVTM; CDR2 reads ANQGSEA. CDR3 loop: CSVVAPANTGELFF.

The chain joins TRBV12-3 or TRBV12-4 to TRBJ1-2; as DNA is missing, the TRBD1 call by TCRdb cannot be tested. The CDR3 loop spans 14 amino acids. This CDR3 reads CASSFRGQPTGYTF.

This chain uses TRBV11-2 with TRBJ2-1; with no DNA, the TCRdb D assignment of TRBD1 cannot be verified. The germline V gene encodes CDR1 SGHAT and CDR2 FQNNGV. CDR3 length: 15 amino acids. CDR3: CASSPPRGTSNEQFF.

The rearrangement uses TRBV7-9 and TRBJ2-7; with no DNA, the TCRdb D assignment of TRBD1 cannot be verified. In germline, CDR1 is SEHNR, CDR2 FQNEAQ (reference sequence). CDR3 size: 15 residues. The chain's CDR3 is CASRPPGRESLEQYF.

The chain carries TRBV7-9 and TRBJ2-7; TCRdb's D gene call, TRBD1, goes unchecked for lack of DNA. Germline V gives CDR1 SEHNR, CDR2 FQNEAQ (reference sequence). This CDR3 region has 17 residues. This chain's CDR3 is CASSLAIRDRGHYEQYF.

V gene TRBV5-5 combines with J gene TRBJ2-7; the D gene TCRdb calls, TRBD1, cannot be checked with no DNA. Germline V gene lookup returns CDR1 SGHKS and CDR2 YYEKEE (reference sequence). The CDR3 length is 17 residues. CDR3 region: CASSTDDPRTGAREQYF.

The genes are TRBV28 and TRBJ2-1; TCRdb lists TRBD1, though no DNA is available to test this call. Germline V gene sequence: CDR1 MDHEN, CDR2 SYDVKM. This CDR3 has 15 residues. The CDR3 is CASSLTGGAYNEQFF.

The rearrangement links TRBV11-2 to TRBJ1-2; TCRdb's D gene call, TRBD1, goes unchecked for lack of DNA. Looked up from germline, CDR1 is SGHAT and CDR2 is FQNNGV. The CDR3 covers 14 residues. CDR3 amino acids: CASQSDGGYYGYTF. The full variable domain, with the rest looked up from reference TRBV11-2 and TRBJ1-2, is EAGVAQSPRYKIIEKRQSVAFWCNPISGHATLYWYQQILGQGPKLLIQFQNNGVVDDSQLPKDRFSAERLKGVDSTLKIQPAKLEDSAVYLCASQSDGGYYGYTFGSGTRLTVV.

V gene TRBV7-7 combines with J gene TRBJ2-5; TCRdb calls TRBD1, which cannot be checked without DNA. Germline lookup yields CDR1 SSHAT and CDR2 FNYEAQ (reference sequence). The CDR3 extends over 18 amino acids. The CDR3 protein is CASSPRGGGDFESETQYF.

J is TRBJ2-3 and V is TRBV29-1; the D call of TRBD1 rests on TCRdb alone, since no DNA is present to check it. This CDR3 is 19 amino acids long. Germline-derived CDR1 and CDR2 are SQVTM and ANQGSEA. CDR3 protein: CSVDGGGVRQPGGTDTQYF.